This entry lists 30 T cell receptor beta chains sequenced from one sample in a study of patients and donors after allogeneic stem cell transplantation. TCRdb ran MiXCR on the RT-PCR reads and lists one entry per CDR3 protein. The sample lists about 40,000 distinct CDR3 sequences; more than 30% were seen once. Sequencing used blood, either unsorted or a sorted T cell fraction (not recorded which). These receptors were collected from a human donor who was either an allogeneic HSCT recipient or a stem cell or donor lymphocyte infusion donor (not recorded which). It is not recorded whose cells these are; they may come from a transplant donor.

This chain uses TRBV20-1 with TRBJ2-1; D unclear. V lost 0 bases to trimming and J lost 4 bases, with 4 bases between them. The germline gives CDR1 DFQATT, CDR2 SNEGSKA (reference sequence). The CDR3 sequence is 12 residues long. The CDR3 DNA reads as TGCAGTGCTAGAGAAGGGTACAATGAGCAGTTCTTC. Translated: CSAREGYNEQFF.

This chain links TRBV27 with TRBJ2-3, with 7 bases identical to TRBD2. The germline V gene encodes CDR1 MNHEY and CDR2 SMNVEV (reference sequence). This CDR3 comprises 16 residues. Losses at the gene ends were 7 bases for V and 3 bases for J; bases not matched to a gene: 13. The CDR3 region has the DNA TGTGCCAGCACCCCCTTAGGGGAGGGCCGGACAGATACGCAGTATTTT. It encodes CASTPLGEGRTDTQYF.

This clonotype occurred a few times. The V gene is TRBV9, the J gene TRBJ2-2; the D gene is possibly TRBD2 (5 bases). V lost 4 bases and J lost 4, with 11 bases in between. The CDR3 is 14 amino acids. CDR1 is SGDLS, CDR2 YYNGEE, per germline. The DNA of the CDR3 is TGTGCCAGCAGCATAGGACTTGGCACCGGGGAGCTGTTTTTT. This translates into CASSIGLGTGELFF.

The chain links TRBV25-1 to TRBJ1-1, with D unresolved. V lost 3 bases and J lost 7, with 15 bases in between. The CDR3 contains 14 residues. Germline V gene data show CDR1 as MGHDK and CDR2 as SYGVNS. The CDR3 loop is CASSDAVGGSEAFF. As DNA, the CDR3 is TGTGCCAGCAGTGATGCAGTGGGAGGAAGTGAAGCTTTCTTT. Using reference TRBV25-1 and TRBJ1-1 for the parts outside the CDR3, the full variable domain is EADIYQTPRYLVIGTGKKITLECSQTMGHDKMYWYQQDPGMELHLIHYSYGVNSTEKGDLSSESTVSRIRTEHFPLTLESARPSHTSQYLCASSDAVGGSEAFFGQGTRLTVV.

CDR3 nucleotide sequence: TGCGCCAGCAGCCCCGGGGCTTTCGGTAATGAGCAGTTCTTC. Amino acids: CASSPGAFGNEQFF. This chain joins TRBV5-1 and TRBJ2-1, with D tentatively TRBD1 or TRBD2 (5 bases each). The germline V gene has CDR1 SGHRS and CDR2 YFSETQ. This CDR3 region has 14 residues. Trimming left V 4 bases short and J 7 bases short, with 15 bases between.

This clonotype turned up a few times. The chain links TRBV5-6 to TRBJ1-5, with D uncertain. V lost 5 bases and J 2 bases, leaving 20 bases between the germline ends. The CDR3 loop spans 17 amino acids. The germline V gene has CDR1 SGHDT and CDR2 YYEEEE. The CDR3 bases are TGTGCCAGCAGAAGGATGTCCATGGGTGGCGGCAATCAGCCCCAGCATTTT. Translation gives CASRRMSMGGGNQPQHF.

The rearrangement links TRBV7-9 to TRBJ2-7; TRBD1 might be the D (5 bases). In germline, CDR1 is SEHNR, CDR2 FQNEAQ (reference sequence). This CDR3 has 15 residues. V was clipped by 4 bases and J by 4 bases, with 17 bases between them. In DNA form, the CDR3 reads TGTGCCAGCAGCTCCAAACTCACAGGAAGATACGAGCAGTACTTC. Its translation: CASSSKLTGRYEQYF.

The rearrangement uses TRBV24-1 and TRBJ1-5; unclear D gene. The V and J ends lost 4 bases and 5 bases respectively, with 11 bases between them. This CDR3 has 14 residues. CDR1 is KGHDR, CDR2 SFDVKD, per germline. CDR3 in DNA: TGTGCCACCAGTGAAGGCAGGTTGCATCAGCCCCAGCATTTT. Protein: CATSEGRLHQPQHF.

The CDR3 loop reads CASDSREQGAFQPQHF. The CDR3 DNA sequence: TGTGCCAGCGACTCCCGGGAACAGGGGGCTTTTCAGCCCCAGCATTTT. The chain employs TRBV6-2 or TRBV6-3 and TRBJ1-5; 9 positions match TRBD1. The germline V gene has CDR1 MNHEY and CDR2 SVGEGT. Trimming cost V 8 bases and J 6 bases; bases outside gene matches: 14. The CDR3 is 16 residues long.

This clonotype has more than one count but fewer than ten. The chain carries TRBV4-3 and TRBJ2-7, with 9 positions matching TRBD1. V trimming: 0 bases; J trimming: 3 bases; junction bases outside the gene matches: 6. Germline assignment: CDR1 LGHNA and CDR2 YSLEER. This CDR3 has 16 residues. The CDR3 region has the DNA TGCGCCAGCAGCCAAGATCTCCTGGACAGGGGCTACGAGCAGTACTTC. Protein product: CASSQDLLDRGYEQYF.

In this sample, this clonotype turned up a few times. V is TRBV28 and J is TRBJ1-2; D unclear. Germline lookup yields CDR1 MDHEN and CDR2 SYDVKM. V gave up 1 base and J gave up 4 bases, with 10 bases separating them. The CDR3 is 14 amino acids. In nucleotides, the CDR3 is TGTGCCAGCAGTTTATCGGCAGAGGGCTATGGCTACACCTTC. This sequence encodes CASSLSAEGYGYTF.

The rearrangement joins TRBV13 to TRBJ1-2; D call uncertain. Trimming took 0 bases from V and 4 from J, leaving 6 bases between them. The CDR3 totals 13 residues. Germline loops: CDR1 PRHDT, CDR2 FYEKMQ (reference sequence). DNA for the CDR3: TGTGCCAGCAGCTTAGGCAAGCTCTATGGCTACACCTTC. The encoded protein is CASSLGKLYGYTF.

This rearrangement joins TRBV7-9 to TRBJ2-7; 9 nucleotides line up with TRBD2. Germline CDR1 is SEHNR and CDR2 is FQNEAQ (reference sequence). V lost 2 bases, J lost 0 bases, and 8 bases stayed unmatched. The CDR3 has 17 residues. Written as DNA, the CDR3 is TGTGCCAGCAGCTTAAAGACTAGCGGTGCTGTCTCCTACGAGCAGTACTTC. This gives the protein CASSLKTSGAVSYEQYF. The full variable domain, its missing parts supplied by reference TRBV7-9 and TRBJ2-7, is DTGVSQNPRHKITKRGQNVTFRCDPISEHNRLYWYRQTLGQGPEFLTYFQNEAQLEKSRLLSDRFSAERPKGSFSTLEIQRTEQGDSAMYLCASSLKTSGAVSYEQYFGPGTRLTVT.

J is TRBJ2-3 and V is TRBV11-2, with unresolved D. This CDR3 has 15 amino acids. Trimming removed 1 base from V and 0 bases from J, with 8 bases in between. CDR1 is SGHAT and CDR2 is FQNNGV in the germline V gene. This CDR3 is CASSLVFSSTDTQYF. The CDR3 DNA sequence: TGTGCCAGCAGCTTAGTTTTTTCTAGCACAGATACGCAGTATTTT.

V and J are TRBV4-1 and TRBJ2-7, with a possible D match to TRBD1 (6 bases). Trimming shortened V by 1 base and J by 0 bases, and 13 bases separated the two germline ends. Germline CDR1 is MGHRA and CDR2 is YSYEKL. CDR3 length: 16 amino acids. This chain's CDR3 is CASSQGGTLSSYEQYF. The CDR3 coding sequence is TGCGCCAGCAGCCAAGGGGGGACACTGAGCTCCTACGAGCAGTACTTC.

CDR3 in amino acids: CASSFGSPLHF. CDR3 DNA: TGTGCCAGCAGTTTCGGCTCACCCCTCCACTTT. This sequence joins TRBV28 and TRBJ1-6; D is unclear. Between the trimmed V and J ends, which lost 3 bases and 10 bases, there was a span of 4 bases. In germline, CDR1 is MDHEN, CDR2 SYDVKM. CDR3 length: 11 residues.

The CDR3 DNA reads as TGTGCCAGCAGTTTGGGACAGGTCGTATACGAGCAGTACTTC. Its translation: CASSLGQVVYEQYF. This chain joins TRBV28 and TRBJ2-7; 8 positions match TRBD1. This CDR3 has 14 residues. CDR1 is MDHEN, CDR2 SYDVKM, per germline. Unmatched junction bases numbered 5, after V lost 3 bases and J lost 4 bases.

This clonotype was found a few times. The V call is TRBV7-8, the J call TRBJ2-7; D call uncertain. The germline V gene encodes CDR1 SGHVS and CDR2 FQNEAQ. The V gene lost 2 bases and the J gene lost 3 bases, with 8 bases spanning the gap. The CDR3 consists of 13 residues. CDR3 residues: CASSLKRNYEQYF. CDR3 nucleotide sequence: TGTGCCAGCAGCTTAAAACGGAACTACGAGCAGTACTTC.

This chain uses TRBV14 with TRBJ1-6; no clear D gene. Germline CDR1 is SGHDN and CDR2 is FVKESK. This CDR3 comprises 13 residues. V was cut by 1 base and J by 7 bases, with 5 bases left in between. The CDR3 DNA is TGTGCCAGCAGCCAAGTGGAGAATTCACCCCTCCACTTT. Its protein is CASSQVENSPLHF.

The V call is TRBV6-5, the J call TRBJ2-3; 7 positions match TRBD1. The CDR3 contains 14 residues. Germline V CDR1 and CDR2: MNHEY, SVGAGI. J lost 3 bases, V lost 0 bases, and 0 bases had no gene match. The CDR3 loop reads CASSYSQGTDTQYF. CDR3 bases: TGTGCCAGCAGTTACTCACAGGGGACAGATACGCAGTATTTT.

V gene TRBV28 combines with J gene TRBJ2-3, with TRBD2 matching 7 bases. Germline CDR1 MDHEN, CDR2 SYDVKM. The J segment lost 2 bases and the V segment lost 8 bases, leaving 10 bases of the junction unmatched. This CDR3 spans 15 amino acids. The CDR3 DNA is TGTGCCAGCTCTTCCCCTAGCGGACCCACAGATACGCAGTATTTT. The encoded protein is CASSSPSGPTDTQYF.

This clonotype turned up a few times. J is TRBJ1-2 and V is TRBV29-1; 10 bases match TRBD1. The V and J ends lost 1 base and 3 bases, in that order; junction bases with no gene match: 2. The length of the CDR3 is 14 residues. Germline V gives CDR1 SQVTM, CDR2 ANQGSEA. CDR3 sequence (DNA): TGCAGCGTTGAAGGGGACAGGGGTTACTATGGCTACACCTTC. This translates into CSVEGDRGYYGYTF.

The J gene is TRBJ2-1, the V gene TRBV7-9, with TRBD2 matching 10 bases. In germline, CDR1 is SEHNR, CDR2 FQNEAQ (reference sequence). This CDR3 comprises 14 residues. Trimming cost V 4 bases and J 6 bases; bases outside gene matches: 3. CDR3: CASSSLAGGNEQFF. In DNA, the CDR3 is TGTGCCAGCAGCTCCTTAGCGGGAGGCAATGAGCAGTTCTTC.

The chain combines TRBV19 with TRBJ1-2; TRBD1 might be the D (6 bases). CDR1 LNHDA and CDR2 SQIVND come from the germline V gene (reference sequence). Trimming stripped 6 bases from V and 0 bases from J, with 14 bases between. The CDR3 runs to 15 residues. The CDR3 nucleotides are TGTGCCAGTAGCTTTGGACAGTTCACTAACTATGGCTACACCTTC. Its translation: CASSFGQFTNYGYTF.

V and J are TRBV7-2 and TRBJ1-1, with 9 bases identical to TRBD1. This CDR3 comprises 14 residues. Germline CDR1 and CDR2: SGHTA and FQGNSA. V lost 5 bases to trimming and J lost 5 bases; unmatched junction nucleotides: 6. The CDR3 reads CASSLVDRGTEAFF. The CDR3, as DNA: TGTGCCAGCAGCCTCGTTGACAGGGGGACTGAAGCTTTCTTT.

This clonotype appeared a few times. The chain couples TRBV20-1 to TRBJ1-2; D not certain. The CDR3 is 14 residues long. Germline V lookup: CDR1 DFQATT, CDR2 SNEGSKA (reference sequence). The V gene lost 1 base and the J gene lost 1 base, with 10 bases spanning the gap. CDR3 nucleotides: TGCAGTGCTAGAGGGCCACCTATTAACTATGGCTACACCTTC. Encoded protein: CSARGPPINYGYTF.

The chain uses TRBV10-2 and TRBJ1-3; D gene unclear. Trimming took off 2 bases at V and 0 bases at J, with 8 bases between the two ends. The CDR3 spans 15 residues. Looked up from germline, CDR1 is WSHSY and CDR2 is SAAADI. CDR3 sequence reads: CASSETSSSGNTIYF. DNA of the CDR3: TGCGCCAGCAGTGAGACTTCCAGCTCTGGAAACACCATATATTTT.

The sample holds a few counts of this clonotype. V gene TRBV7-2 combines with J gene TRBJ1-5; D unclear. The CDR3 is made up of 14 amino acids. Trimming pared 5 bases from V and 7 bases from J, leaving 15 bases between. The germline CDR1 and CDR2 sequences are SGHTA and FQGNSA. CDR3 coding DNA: TGTGCCAGCAGCCACTTACGGGCAGGCCAGCCCCAGCATTTT. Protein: CASSHLRAGQPQHF.

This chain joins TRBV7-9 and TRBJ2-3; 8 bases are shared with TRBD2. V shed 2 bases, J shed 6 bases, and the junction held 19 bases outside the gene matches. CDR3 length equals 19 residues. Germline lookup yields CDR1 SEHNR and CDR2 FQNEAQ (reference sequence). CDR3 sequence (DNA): TGTGCCAGCAGCTTAAAGGCCCTGGGACTAGTGCGACGCCTTGATACGCAGTATTTT. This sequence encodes CASSLKALGLVRRLDTQYF.

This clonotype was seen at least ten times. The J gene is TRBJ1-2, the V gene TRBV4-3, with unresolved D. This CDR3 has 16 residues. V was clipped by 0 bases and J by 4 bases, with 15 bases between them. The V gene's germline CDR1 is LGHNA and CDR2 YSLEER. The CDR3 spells CASSQDPLGRSYGYTF. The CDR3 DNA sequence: TGCGCCAGCAGCCAAGATCCCTTGGGCAGGAGCTATGGCTACACCTTC.